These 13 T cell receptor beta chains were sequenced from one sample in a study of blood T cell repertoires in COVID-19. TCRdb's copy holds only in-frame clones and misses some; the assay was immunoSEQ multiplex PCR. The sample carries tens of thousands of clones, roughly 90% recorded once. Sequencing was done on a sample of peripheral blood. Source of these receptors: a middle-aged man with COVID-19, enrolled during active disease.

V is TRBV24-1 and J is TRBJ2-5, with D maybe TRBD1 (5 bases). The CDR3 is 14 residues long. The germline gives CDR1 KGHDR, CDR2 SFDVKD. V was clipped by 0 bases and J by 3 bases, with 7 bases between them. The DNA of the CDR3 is TGTGCCACCAGTGATTTGGACAGCGAAGAGACCCAGTACTTC. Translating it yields CATSDLDSEETQYF.

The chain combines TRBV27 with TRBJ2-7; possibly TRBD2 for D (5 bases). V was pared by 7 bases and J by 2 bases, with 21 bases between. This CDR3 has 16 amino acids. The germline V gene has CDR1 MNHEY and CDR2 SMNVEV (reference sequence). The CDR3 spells CASNPSGGGVPYEQYF. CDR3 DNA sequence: TGTGCCAGCAACCCATCAGGAGGCGGAGTACCCTACGAGCAGTACTTC.

CDR3: CASSEGGLVGEQYF. The DNA for the CDR3 is TGTGCCAGCAGTGAAGGAGGGCTAGTCGGCGAGCAGTACTTC. The chain has TRBV6-1 and TRBJ2-7; D may be TRBD2 (5 bases). The germline V and J ends were trimmed by 1 base and 6 bases, with 13 bases remaining between them. The CDR3 is made up of 14 amino acids. Germline-derived CDR1 and CDR2 are MNHNS and SASEGT.

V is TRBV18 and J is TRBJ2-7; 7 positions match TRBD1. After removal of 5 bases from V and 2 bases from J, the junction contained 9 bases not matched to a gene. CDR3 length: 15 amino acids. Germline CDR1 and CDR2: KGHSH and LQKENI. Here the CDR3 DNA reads TGTGCCAGCTCAGTAGACAGGGTGGTTCCCTACGAGCAGTACTTC. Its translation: CASSVDRVVPYEQYF.

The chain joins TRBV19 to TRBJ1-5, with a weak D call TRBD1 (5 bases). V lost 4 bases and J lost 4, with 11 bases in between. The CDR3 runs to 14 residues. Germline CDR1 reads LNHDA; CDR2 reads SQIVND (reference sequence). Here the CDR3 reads CASSTGHQNQPQHF. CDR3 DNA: TGTGCCAGTAGTACTGGACACCAGAATCAGCCCCAGCATTTT.

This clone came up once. The CDR3 here is CASSLNAAGAGNTIYF. CDR3 bases: TGCGCCAGCAGCTTGAACGCGGCGGGGGCTGGAAACACCATATATTTT. The V and J genes are TRBV5-1 and TRBJ1-3; the D gene is possibly TRBD1 (5 bases). CDR3 length equals 16 residues. CDR1 and CDR2 from the germline V gene are SGHRS and YFSETQ. V was pared by 1 base and J by 2 bases, with 13 bases between.

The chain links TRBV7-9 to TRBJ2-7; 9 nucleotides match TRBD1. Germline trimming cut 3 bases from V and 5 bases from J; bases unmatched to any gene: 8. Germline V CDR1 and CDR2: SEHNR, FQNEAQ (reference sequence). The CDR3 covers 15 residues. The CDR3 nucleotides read TGTGCCAGCAGCTTCGGACAGGGGTCTCCCAACGAGCAGTACTTC. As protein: CASSFGQGSPNEQYF.

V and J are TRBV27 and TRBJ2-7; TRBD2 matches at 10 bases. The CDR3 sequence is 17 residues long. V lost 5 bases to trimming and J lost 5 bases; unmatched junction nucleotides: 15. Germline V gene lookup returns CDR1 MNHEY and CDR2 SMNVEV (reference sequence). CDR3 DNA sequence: TGTGCCAGCAGTGCTCCCAGCGGGGGGGCCGCGTACCACGAGCAGTACTTC. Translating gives CASSAPSGGAAYHEQYF.

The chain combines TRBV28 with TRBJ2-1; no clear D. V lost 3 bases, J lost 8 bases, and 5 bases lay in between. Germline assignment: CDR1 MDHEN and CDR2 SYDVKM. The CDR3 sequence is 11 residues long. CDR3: CASSLGYEQFF. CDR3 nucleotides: TGTGCCAGCAGTTTGGGCTATGAGCAGTTCTTC.

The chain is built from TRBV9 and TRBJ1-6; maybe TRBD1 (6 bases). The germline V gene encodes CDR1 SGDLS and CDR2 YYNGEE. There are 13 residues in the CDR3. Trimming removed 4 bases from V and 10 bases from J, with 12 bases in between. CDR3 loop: CASSPGARSPLHF. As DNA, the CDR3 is TGTGCCAGCAGCCCAGGGGCAAGATCACCCCTCCACTTT.

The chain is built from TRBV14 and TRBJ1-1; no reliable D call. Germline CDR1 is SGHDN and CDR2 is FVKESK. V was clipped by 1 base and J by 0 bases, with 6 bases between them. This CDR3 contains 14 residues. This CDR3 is CASSQGPVNTEAFF. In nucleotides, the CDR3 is TGTGCCAGCAGCCAAGGGCCAGTGAACACTGAAGCTTTCTTT.

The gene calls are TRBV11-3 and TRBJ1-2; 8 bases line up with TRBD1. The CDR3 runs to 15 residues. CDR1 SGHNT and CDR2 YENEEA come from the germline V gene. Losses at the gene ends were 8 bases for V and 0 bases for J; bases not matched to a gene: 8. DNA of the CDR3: TGTGCCAGCGGGGACAGGATAAATCCTAACTATGGCTACACCTTC. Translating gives CASGDRINPNYGYTF.

The CDR3 DNA follows: TGTGCCAGCAGCCAAGGGACAGGCTTGGGCTACACCTTC. This encodes CASSQGTGLGYTF. The chain couples TRBV3-1 (or the pseudogene TRBV3-2) to TRBJ1-2, with 7 nucleotides matching TRBD1. Germline values: CDR1 LGHDT, CDR2 YNNKEL (reference sequence). Unmatched junction bases numbered 4, after V lost 1 base and J lost 8 bases. The CDR3 is made up of 13 amino acids.